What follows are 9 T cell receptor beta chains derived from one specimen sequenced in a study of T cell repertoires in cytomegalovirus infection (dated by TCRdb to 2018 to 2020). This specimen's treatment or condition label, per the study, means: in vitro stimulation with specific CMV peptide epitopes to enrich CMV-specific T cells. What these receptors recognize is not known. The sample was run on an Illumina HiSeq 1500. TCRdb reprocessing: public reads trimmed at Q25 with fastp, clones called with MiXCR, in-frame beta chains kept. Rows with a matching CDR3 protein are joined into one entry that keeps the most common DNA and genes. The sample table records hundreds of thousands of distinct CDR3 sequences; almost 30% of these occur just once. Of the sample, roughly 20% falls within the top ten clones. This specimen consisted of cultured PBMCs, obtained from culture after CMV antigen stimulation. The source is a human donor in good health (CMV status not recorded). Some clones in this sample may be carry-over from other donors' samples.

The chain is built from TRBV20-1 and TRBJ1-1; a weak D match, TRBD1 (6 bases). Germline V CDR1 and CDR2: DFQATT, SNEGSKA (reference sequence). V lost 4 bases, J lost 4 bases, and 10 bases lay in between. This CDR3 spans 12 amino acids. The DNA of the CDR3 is TGCAGTGCTAAACAGGGAACCACTGAAGCTTTCTTT. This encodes CSAKQGTTEAFF.

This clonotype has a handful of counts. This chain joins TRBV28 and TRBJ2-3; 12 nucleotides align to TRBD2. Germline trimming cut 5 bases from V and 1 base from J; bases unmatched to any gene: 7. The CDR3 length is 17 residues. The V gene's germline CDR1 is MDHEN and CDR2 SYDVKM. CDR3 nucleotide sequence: TGTGCCAGCAGTCCGCTAGCGGGAGGGCCGGGCACAGATACGCAGTATTTT. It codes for CASSPLAGGPGTDTQYF. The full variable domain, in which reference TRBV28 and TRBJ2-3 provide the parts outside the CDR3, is DVKVTQSSRYLVKRTGEKVFLECVQDMDHENMFWYRQDPGLGLRLIYFSYDVKMKEKGDIPEGYSVSREKKERFSLILESASTNQTSMYLCASSPLAGGPGTDTQYFGPGTRLTVL.

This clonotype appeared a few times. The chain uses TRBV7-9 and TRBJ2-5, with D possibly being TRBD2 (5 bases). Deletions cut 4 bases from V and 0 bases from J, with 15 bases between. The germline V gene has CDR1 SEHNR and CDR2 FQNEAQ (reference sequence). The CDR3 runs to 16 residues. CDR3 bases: TGTGCCAGCAGCTCCCCCAAGCGGAACCACCAAGAGACCCAGTACTTC. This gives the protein CASSSPKRNHQETQYF.

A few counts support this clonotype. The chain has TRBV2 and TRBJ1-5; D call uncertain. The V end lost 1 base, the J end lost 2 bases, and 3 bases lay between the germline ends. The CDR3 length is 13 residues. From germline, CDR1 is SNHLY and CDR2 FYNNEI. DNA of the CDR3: TGTGCCAGCAGTGAAGACGGCAATCAGCCCCAGCATTTT. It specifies CASSEDGNQPQHF.

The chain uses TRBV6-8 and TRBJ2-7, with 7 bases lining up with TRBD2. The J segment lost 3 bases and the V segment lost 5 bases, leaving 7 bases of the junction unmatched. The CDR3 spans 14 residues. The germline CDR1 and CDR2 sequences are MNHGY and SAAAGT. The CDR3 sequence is CASSIGGSRYEQYF. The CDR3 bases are TGTGCCAGCAGTATCGGGGGGTCCCGCTACGAGCAGTACTTC.

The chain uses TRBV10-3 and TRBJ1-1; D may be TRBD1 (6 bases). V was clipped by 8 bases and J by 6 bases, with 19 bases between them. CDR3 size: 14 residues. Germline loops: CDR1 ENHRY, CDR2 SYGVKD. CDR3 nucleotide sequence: TGTGCCATCCGCTCCCGGGACAATGCCGCTGAAGCTTTCTTT. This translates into CAIRSRDNAAEAFF.

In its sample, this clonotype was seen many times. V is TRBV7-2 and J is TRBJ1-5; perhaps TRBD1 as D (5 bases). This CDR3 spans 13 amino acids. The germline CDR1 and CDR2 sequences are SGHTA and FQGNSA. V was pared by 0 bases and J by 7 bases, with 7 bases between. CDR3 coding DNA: TGTGCCAGCAGCTTAGCGTGGGGGCAGCCCCAGCATTTT. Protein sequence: CASSLAWGQPQHF.

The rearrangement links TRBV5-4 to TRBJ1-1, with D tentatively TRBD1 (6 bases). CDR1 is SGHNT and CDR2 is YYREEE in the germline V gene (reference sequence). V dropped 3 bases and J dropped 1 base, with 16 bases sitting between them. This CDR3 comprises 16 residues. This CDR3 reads CASSSPVGGRNTEAFF. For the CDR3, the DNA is TGTGCCAGCAGCTCCCCTGTGGGGGGCAGGAACACTGAAGCTTTCTTT.

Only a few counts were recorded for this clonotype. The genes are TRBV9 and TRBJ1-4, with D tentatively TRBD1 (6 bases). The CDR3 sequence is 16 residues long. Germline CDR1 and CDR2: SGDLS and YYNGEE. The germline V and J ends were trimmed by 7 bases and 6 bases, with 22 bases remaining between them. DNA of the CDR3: TGTGCCAGCGGCCCGAGGGGGACCCTCGACCATGAAAAACTGTTTTTT. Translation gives CASGPRGTLDHEKLFF.